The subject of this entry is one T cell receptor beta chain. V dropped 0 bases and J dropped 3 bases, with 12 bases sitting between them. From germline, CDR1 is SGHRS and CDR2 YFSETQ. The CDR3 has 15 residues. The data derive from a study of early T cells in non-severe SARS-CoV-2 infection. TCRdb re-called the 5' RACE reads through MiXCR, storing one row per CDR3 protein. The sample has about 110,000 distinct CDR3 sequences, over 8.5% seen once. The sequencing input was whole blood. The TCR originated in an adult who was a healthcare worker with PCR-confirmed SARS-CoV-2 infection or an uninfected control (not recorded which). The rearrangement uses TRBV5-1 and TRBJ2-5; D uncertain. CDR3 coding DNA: TGCGCCAGCAGCTTGGGCGGCTACAAGAAAGAGACCCAGTACTTC. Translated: CASSLGGYKKETQYF.